One T cell receptor (beta chain) is described in this entry. Germline CDR1 reads SGHNT; CDR2 reads YYREEE (reference sequence). The CDR3 extends over 16 amino acids. The V and J ends lost 0 bases and 0 bases respectively, with 9 bases between them. The data originate from a study of blood T cell repertoires in COVID-19. Background on the study: T cells, B-cell-depleted T cells, or PBMCs provided the cDNA or gDNA that served as material.

The table came from immunoSEQ multiplex PCR; TCRdb's copy has only in-frame clones and leaves some out. The table shows roughly 200,000 clones, with approximately 86% occurring only once. V usage is TRBV5-4 and J usage is TRBJ2-2; D is unclear. This clonotype was sampled from a woman in her 30s who had been exposed to COVID-19. Sequenced input: PBMCs or T cells enriched from blood (not recorded which). The CDR3 DNA sequence: TGTGCCAGCAGCTTGGATGGCAAAACGAACACCGGGGAGCTGTTTTTT. It is translated as CASSLDGKTNTGELFF.